This T cell receptor beta chain was recorded in a study of shared clonotypes between healthy human individuals (dated by TCRdb to the early 2020s). The study in broad terms: Three men and two women, aged 18 to 49 years, made up the cohort. For each donor, three plates each were used for CD4 naive and CD4 memory, two plates were used for CD8 naive, and one plate was used for CD8 memory. The study deeply sequenced blood TCR repertoires of 5 or 6 healthy adults to estimate repertoire size and the extent of clonotype sharing between individuals. Different laboratories and diverse techniques were used to prepare libraries and sequence TCR repertoires, to increase sequencing depth and limit assay-specific biases. Leukapheresis yielded between about 0.94 and 8.9 billion PBMCs per donor.

Results and caveats for the whole study, not just this receptor: Estimated clonotype richness was generally larger for naive than for memory subsets. Around 5.4% of naive CD4, 3.5% of naive CD8, roughly 2.5% of memory CD4, and about 0.4% of memory CD8 clonotypes were shared across several donors. Sampling was limited to blood, and TCR repertoires in tissue likely differ from TCR repertoires in blood. Because the study included only a small number of donors, the genetic and exposure-history diversity represented was limited. Incomplete sequencing was indicated by rarefaction of sorted-subset datasets, despite the large sequencing depth. Pairwise subsampling indicated that sequencing depth was expected to affect the degree of clonotype sharing among donors. Clonotypes shared by all four sorted-subset donors showed higher generation probabilities than non-shared clonotypes.

As to this clone: The specificity of this receptor is unknown. Base quality data are lacking; no much larger clone is found one base away.

For the CD8 naive samples, CD45RO-negative cells were positively selected for CCR7, yielding a CD45RA+CCR7+ population from which TemRA cells were excluded. Healthy HIV-negative adults with no recently reported acute infections or vaccinations were included as donors. All donors were Caucasian adults living in Nashville, Tennessee, USA. After blood collection by leukapheresis, PBMCs were isolated using Ficoll-Histopaque density gradient centrifugation and then cryopreserved in the vapor phase of liquid nitrogen. Purity and quantity of every magnetically sorted T cell population were checked by analytical flow cytometry. Genomic DNA was isolated from each sorted fraction and quantified by UV absorbance on a Nanodrop 2000c. CDR1 MNHEY and CDR2 SVGAGI are derived from the germline V gene. The CDR3 measures 13 amino acids from cysteine to phenylalanine. Only the CDR3 DNA stays, 39 bases, in frame from base 1. Trimming takes 7 bases from V and 5 bases from J, and the germline ends sit 9 bases apart.

Using the deep immunoSEQ assay, multiplex PCR amplified TCR CDR3 regions from genomic DNA. For each cell subset, the extracted genomic DNA was distributed evenly across all wells of several immunoSEQ 96-well plates, and each plate served as one replicate. For sorted subsets, approximately 200 ng of genomic DNA, equivalent to 25,000 to 35,000 T cell genomes, went into each replicate PCR. Purified libraries were measured with a Qubit 3.0 fluorometer, size-checked on a Bioanalyzer 2100, and measured again with the KAPA Library Quantification kit. A separate single-read 150-cycle Illumina NextSeq 550 flow cell was used to sequence each immunoSEQ 96-well plate. As for the authors' bioinformatics: The immunoSEQ output contained only junctional sequences without quality scores, so filtering could not match that applied to full-length reads. Sequences were annotated with PyIR, a Python wrapper for IgBLAST v1.9, and V/J genes and CDR3 were assigned using IMGT germline references. Any read was removed if the V/J assignment was weak (E-value above 1e-6), the CDR3 was missing, or the read contained stop codons, out-of-frame junctions, or ambiguous translated residues. A V3J clonotype was defined by an identical inferred V gene, J gene, and CDR3 amino acid sequence. Percentage overlap between repertoires was calculated by dividing the number of shared unique clonotypes by the size of the smaller repertoire. Repertoire richness was assessed with RTK rarefaction, the Chao1 estimator, and Recon v2.1 estimates of unobserved clonotypes. Generation probabilities for all TCRbeta clonotypes obtained by the gDNA method from a handful of donors were computed using OLGA. TCRdb provides this immuneACCESS table in a form limited to in-frame rearrangements. Some clones are lacking; in checked studies, under half of them reflect an unresolved V gene, and why the rest are absent is not known. From that table come the V and J calls and clone size; the DNA was used to work out D and trimming. Here the sample has around 2,100,000 clones; about 95% occur a single time. Clones ranked in the top ten supply around 1% of the sample.

The chain links TRBV6-5 with TRBJ1-6; the D gene lacks a confident call. The receptor was derived from a young man in good health. Material: naive CD8+ T cells sorted from blood. The cell subset or site label corresponds to: CD45RA+CCR7+. The nucleotide sequence is TGTGCCAGCAAGTTTTACGATAATTCACCCCTCCACTTT. It translates to CASKFYDNSPLHF.